This T cell receptor beta chain was recovered during a study of shared clonotypes between healthy human individuals. The study's findings and limits: Clonotypes shared by all four sorted-subset donors had higher generation probabilities than non-shared clonotypes. Investigators expected sequencing depth to affect clonotype sharing among donors. Large depth notwithstanding, sorted-subset sequencing proved incomplete by rarefaction.

The germline gives CDR1 MNHNS, CDR2 SASEGT. After removal of 2 bases from V and 4 bases from J, the junction contained 17 bases not matched to a gene. The CDR3 covers 19 residues. Assay: immunoSEQ multiplex PCR; the TCRdb copy retains only in-frame clones and omits some. The data contain millions of clones, 95% of them singletons. With respect to this clone: What it binds is not known.

J is TRBJ1-5 and V is TRBV6-1; 7 bases match TRBD1. The sample comprised naive CD4+ T cells sorted from blood. Noted subset: CD45RA+ positively selected. This clonotype was obtained from a man between 18 and 29 years old in good health. DNA for the CDR3: TGTGCCAGCAGTGAACTACCCCCCCGGGGACAGTCATCGAATCAGCCCCAGCATTTT. As protein: CASSELPPRGQSSNQPQHF.